A single sample is the source of the 8 T cell receptor beta chains below, sequenced in a study of cytomegalovirus exposure and HLA in healthy donors. PCR involved 60 Vbeta and 13 Jbeta primers. Sequencing used immunoSEQ multiplex PCR; TCRdb keeps in-frame clones, though not all of them. The table includes 95,000 to 100,000 clones, roughly 80% detected once. The sample comprised PBMCs. These receptors originate from a man between 40 and 49 years old in good health and CMV-seropositive.

The V call is TRBV5-4, the J call TRBJ2-7, with 7 bases lining up with TRBD1. Germline V lookup: CDR1 SGHNT, CDR2 YYREEE (reference sequence). J lost 6 bases, V lost 4 bases, and 16 bases had no gene match. The CDR3 contains 16 residues. The CDR3 loop reads CASSPRGTAPPREQYF. In nucleotides, the CDR3 is TGTGCCAGCAGCCCGAGAGGGACAGCCCCCCCACGCGAGCAGTACTTC.

CDR3 nucleotide sequence: TGTGCTAGTGGTTATAGAGGGAGGGGCGAGCAGTACTTC. Translation: CASGYRGRGEQYF. The chain combines TRBV12-5 with TRBJ2-7; 7 bases map to TRBD2. CDR3 length: 13 amino acids. Trimming removed 4 bases from V and 6 bases from J; junction bases left unmatched: 6. Per the germline V gene, CDR1 is LGHNT and CDR2 is FRNRAP.

The chain couples TRBV29-1 to TRBJ2-3, with D possibly being TRBD2 (6 bases). The CDR3 sequence is 13 residues long. From germline, CDR1 is SQVTM and CDR2 ANQGSEA. V was trimmed by 3 bases and J by 1 base, leaving 8 bases between them. CDR3 sequence (DNA): TGCAGCGTTGATGGCGGGGGCACAGATACGCAGTATTTT. This codes for CSVDGGGTDTQYF.

Many counts were recorded for this clone. The chain joins TRBV6-1 to TRBJ2-1, with 7 bases fitting TRBD2. In germline, CDR1 is MNHNS, CDR2 SASEGT. The CDR3 extends over 14 amino acids. The J segment lost 10 bases and the V segment lost 1 base, leaving 7 bases of the junction unmatched. The CDR3 sequence is CASSEGEGGTEQFF. The CDR3 nucleotides read TGTGCCAGCAGTGAAGGGGAGGGAGGGACCGAGCAGTTCTTC.

The chain employs TRBV19 and TRBJ2-7, with TRBD2 identical over 10 bases. Germline-derived CDR1 and CDR2 are LNHDA and SQIVND (reference sequence). The length of the CDR3 is 17 residues. After removal of 4 bases from V and 2 bases from J, the junction contained 11 bases not matched to a gene. CDR3 loop: CASSTRRTSGLTYEQYF. DNA of the CDR3: TGTGCCAGTAGTACCAGACGGACTAGCGGCCTGACCTACGAGCAGTACTTC.

This chain uses TRBV5-4 with TRBJ1-6, with a weak D call TRBD1 (5 bases). Germline V gene data show CDR1 as SGHNT and CDR2 as YYREEE (reference sequence). The CDR3 has 18 amino acids. V shed 4 bases and J shed 3 bases, with 20 bases lying between them. The DNA of the CDR3 is TGTGCCAGCAGCAAGGCCGAGGACATCGTCTTCTATAATTCACCCCTCCACTTT. Its translation: CASSKAEDIVFYNSPLHF.

This clone was detected only a few times. The gene calls are TRBV28 and TRBJ2-1; D unclear. V lost 6 bases, J lost 8 bases, and 8 bases lay in between. CDR3 length: 11 amino acids. Germline V gene sequence: CDR1 MDHEN, CDR2 SYDVKM. The CDR3 nucleotides are TGTGCCAGCAGAAGAACGGATGAGCAGTTCTTC. This gives the protein CASRRTDEQFF.

V and J are TRBV28 and TRBJ2-4; 7 bases line up with TRBD2. Germline V gene lookup returns CDR1 MDHEN and CDR2 SYDVKM. Losses at the gene ends were 5 bases for V and 2 bases for J; bases not matched to a gene: 6. CDR3 length equals 15 residues. CDR3 bases: TGTGCCAGCAGTCCCGGGAGCGGGACCAAAAACATTCAGTACTTC. Residues: CASSPGSGTKNIQYF.